Below, one TCR beta chain is given with its context. CDR3 size: 15 residues. V lost 4 bases and J lost 7; bases outside the gene matches: 7. Germline assignment: CDR1 MNHNY and CDR2 SVGAGI (reference sequence). PCR employed 60 Vbeta and 13 Jbeta primers. Libraries were prepared by immunoSEQ multiplex PCR; TCRdb keeps only in-frame clonotypes and omits some of them. The sample records 96,000 or so clones, 65% to 75% being singletons. These data originate in a study of cytomegalovirus exposure and HLA in healthy donors. Material: PBMCs. The sequence was collected from a woman in her seventies in good health and CMV-seropositive. The rearrangement uses TRBV6-6 and TRBJ1-4; 9 bases align to TRBD1. The CDR3 loop reads CASSLGQGGGEKLFF. CDR3 bases: TGTGCCAGCAGTTTGGGACAGGGTGGTGGTGAAAAACTGTTTTTT.